This TCR beta chain is from a study of blood T cell repertoires in COVID-19. The overall study: Acute and convalescent COVID-19 samples came from the United States, Italy and Spain. T cells, B-cell-depleted T cells, or PBMCs provided the cDNA or gDNA that served as material.

In the authors' workflow: Reference gene primer amplification yielded estimated nucleated cell counts. Here immunoSEQ multiplex PCR was the method, and the copy in TCRdb shows in-frame clones only, minus some. Clonal size and the V and J genes are those of that table, whereas D and trimming came from the DNA. The sample includes some 190,000 clones, about 88% of them seen just once. The CDR3 contains 13 residues. Trimming took 3 bases from V and 4 from J, leaving 8 bases between them. The germline V gene has CDR1 SGHTA and CDR2 FQGTGA. This clone was seen just once. The chain is built from TRBV7-3 and TRBJ2-3; D is unresolved. The source of this sequence is a woman over 75 with acute or convalescent COVID-19. Sequencing used peripheral blood. CDR3 protein: CASSFNSADTQYF. CDR3 nucleotides: TGTGCCAGCAGCTTCAACAGTGCAGATACGCAGTATTTT.